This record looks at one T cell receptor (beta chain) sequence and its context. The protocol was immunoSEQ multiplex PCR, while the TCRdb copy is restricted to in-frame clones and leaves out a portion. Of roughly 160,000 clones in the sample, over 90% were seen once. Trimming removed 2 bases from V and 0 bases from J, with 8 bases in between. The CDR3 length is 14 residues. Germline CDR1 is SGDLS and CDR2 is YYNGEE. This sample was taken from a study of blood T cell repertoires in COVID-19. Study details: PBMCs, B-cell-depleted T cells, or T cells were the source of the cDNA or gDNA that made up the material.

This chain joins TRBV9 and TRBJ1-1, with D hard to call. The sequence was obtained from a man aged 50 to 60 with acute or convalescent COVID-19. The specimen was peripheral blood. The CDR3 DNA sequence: TGTGCCAGCAGCGTCTTGGCTCTGAACACTGAAGCTTTCTTT. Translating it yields CASSVLALNTEAFF.